This TCR beta chain was found in a study of T-cell reconstitution after alpha-beta-depleted transplantation in children. The study's findings and limits: By one year post-transplant, T-cell counts and diversity largely arose from T cells that were newly produced. Some patients' high day-60 TCRbeta diversity was traced to surviving recipient T cells and thymic progenitors. Expanded clones from the graft, numbering several hundred, reportedly supplied alpha-beta T cells about two months after transplant.

Only a few counts were recorded for this clonotype. Antigen specificity is unknown. Preparing the TCRbeta library involved the use of unique molecular identifiers. TCRdb re-derived calls from the PCR reads in MiXCR, one entry per CDR3 protein. There are fewer than 150,000 distinct CDR3 sequences in the sample; about a tenth occur only once, and approximately 25% lies in the top ten. The V gene's germline CDR1 is SGHTA and CDR2 FQGTGA. V lost 1 base, J lost 4 bases, and 12 bases lay in between. CDR3 length equals 15 residues. This clonotype originated in a girl under two years old who had a stem cell transplant for combined immunodeficiency, so the T cells may come from the graft donor. Sample: PBMCs, mostly from graft donor cells, taken 180 days after TCRalphabeta/CD19-depleted stem cell transplant. The chain employs TRBV7-3 and TRBJ2-3, with a weak D call TRBD1 (5 bases). The CDR3 region is CASSLNPRAPDTQYF. CDR3 sequence (DNA): TGTGCCAGCAGCTTAAACCCCAGGGCCCCAGATACGCAGTATTTT.